Sequencing of this TCR beta chain was carried out in a study of blood T cell repertoires in COVID-19. Study-level information: PBMCs, B-cell-depleted T cells, or T cells were the source of the cDNA or gDNA that made up the material.

Sequenced by immunoSEQ multiplex PCR; TCRdb stores in-frame clones only, minus some. The top ten hold about 3.2% of the sample, which has about 490,000 clones, roughly 85% seen once. The germline V and J ends were trimmed by 5 bases and 6 bases, with 8 bases remaining between them. The length of the CDR3 is 12 residues. CDR1 is LGHDT, CDR2 YNNKEL, per germline (reference sequence). The V call is TRBV3-1 (or the pseudogene TRBV3-2), the J call TRBJ2-1; D not certain. This TCR derives from a human donor in a cohort sampled during active COVID-19. Specimen: peripheral blood. CDR3 amino acids: CASSTGSNEQFF. The CDR3 coding sequence is TGTGCCAGCAGCACCGGGTCCAATGAGCAGTTCTTC.